The 32 T cell receptor beta chains presented below share a single source sample, sequenced in a study of CXCR3-negative and CXCR3-positive naive CD8 T cells. Preparation of TRB cDNA libraries relied on 5' RACE carrying UMI labels. From its re-call of the 5' RACE reads, TCRdb lists each CDR3 protein once, without DNA. Its table records around 8,800 distinct CDR3 sequences. Sequenced input: naive CXCR3- CD8+ T cells from blood. Subset in this sample: CD45RO-CCR7+CD27+CD95- naive CD8+ T cells lacking CXCR3 (TNR3-). Receptors originate from a human donor in good health. Some clones in this sample may be carry-over from other donors' samples.

The gene calls are TRBV28 and TRBJ2-5; with no DNA, the TCRdb D assignment of TRBD1 cannot be verified. Germline-derived CDR1 and CDR2 are MDHEN and SYDVKM. This CDR3 comprises 14 residues. The CDR3 sequence is CASSFIGGRETQYF.

Measured by frequency, this clonotype is medium-sized. The rearrangement joins TRBV25-1 to TRBJ2-5. The CDR3 totals 11 residues. The germline gives CDR1 MGHDK, CDR2 SYGVNS. CDR3 in amino acids: CASSGAETQYF.

This clonotype is deemed medium-sized by its frequency. The chain employs TRBV20-1 and TRBJ1-1; TCRdb gives TRBD1 as the D gene, but with no DNA this cannot be confirmed. The germline CDR1 and CDR2 sequences are DFQATT and SNEGSKA (reference sequence). This CDR3 region has 13 residues. The CDR3 protein is CSAREQVNTEAFF.

The CDR3 protein is CASSYSRTGNTEAFF. This chain links TRBV6-6 with TRBJ1-1; absent DNA, TCRdb's TRBD1 call cannot be checked. CDR3 size: 15 residues. Per germline, CDR1 MNHNY and CDR2 SVGAGI (reference sequence).

The CDR3 reads CSVELSGGAVYGYTF. V gene TRBV29-1 combines with J gene TRBJ1-2; TCRdb calls TRBD1, which cannot be checked without DNA. This CDR3 region has 15 residues. From germline, CDR1 is SQVTM and CDR2 ANQGSEA.

The J gene is TRBJ1-2, the V gene TRBV28. This CDR3 has 12 amino acids. Germline V gene sequence: CDR1 MDHEN, CDR2 SYDVKM. CDR3 loop: CASSYNDYGYTF.

This chain uses TRBV11-3 with TRBJ2-5; TCRdb's D gene call, TRBD2, goes unchecked for lack of DNA. CDR3 length equals 17 residues. The germline V gene has CDR1 SGHNT and CDR2 YENEEA. CDR3 in amino acids: CASSSRLAGGTGETQYF.

The chain links TRBV29-1 to TRBJ2-1. Germline V gives CDR1 SQVTM, CDR2 ANQGSEA. The CDR3 spans 14 residues. The CDR3 is CSVEDPSAYNEQFF.

By frequency, this clonotype registers medium-sized. The chain is built from TRBV4-3 and TRBJ2-1; the TCRdb call, TRBD1, lacks DNA for checking. The CDR3 extends over 15 amino acids. CDR1 is LGHNA, CDR2 YSLEER, per germline. CDR3 protein: CASSQGQGAENEQFF.

The chain recombines TRBV7-6 with TRBJ2-5; as DNA is missing, the TRBD2 call by TCRdb cannot be tested. The CDR3 runs to 14 residues. CDR1 SGHVS and CDR2 FNYEAQ come from the germline V gene. The CDR3 loop is CASSGLADQETQYF.

This chain joins TRBV29-1 and TRBJ1-1; TCRdb designates TRBD1, a call that cannot be tested without DNA. The CDR3 is 13 amino acids. The germline gives CDR1 SQVTM, CDR2 ANQGSEA. The CDR3 sequence is CSVEGPWTTEAFF.

The chain employs TRBV6-6 and TRBJ1-4; lacking DNA, the TRBD1 call made by TCRdb goes unchecked. This CDR3 region has 16 residues. Germline-derived CDR1 and CDR2 are MNHNY and SVGAGI (reference sequence). The CDR3: CASSQRDSATNEKLFF.

By frequency, this clonotype is medium-sized. The chain links TRBV7-9 to TRBJ2-1; TCRdb's D call of TRBD2 is untestable without DNA. This CDR3 spans 18 amino acids. CDR1 is SEHNR and CDR2 is FQNEAQ in the germline V gene (reference sequence). CDR3 loop: CASSPGLAGGLSYNEQFF.

The chain is built from TRBV28 and TRBJ2-3; TCRdb returns TRBD1, unconfirmable since there is no DNA. There are 17 residues in the CDR3. Germline CDR1 and CDR2: MDHEN and SYDVKM. CDR3 loop: CASSPPRGTASTDTQYF. The variable domain in full, with the rest retrieved from reference TRBV28 and TRBJ2-3, is DVKVTQSSRYLVKRTGEKVFLECVQDMDHENMFWYRQDPGLGLRLIYFSYDVKMKEKGDIPEGYSVSREKKERFSLILESASTNQTSMYLCASSPPRGTASTDTQYFGPGTRLTVL.

V usage is TRBV29-1 and J usage is TRBJ2-1; TCRdb lists TRBD2, though no DNA is available to test this call. The CDR3 runs 11 residues. Germline CDR1 SQVTM, CDR2 ANQGSEA. The CDR3 loop reads CSVKSGRGQFF.

The CDR3 here is CSARVHSGSSYNEQFF. The rearrangement links TRBV20-1 to TRBJ2-1; the D gene TCRdb calls, TRBD2, cannot be checked with no DNA. This CDR3 contains 16 residues. CDR1 is DFQATT, CDR2 SNEGSKA, per germline (reference sequence).

The chain employs TRBV10-1 and TRBJ2-1; lacking DNA, the TRBD2 call made by TCRdb goes unchecked. The CDR3 runs to 16 residues. In germline, CDR1 is WNHNN, CDR2 SYGVQD (reference sequence). CDR3 protein: CASSDGSGKFYNEQFF.

The chain couples TRBV4-3 to TRBJ2-3; the TCRdb call, TRBD1, lacks DNA for checking. CDR3 length: 17 residues. CDR1 and CDR2 (germline): LGHNA, YSLEER. CDR3 sequence: CASSQDGTGSSTDTQYF.

The chain carries TRBV11-2 and TRBJ2-7; the TCRdb call, TRBD1, lacks DNA for checking. This CDR3 has 13 residues. The germline gives CDR1 SGHAT, CDR2 FQNNGV. This CDR3 reads CASSVGHDYEQYF. Full variable domain (rest looked up from reference TRBV11-2 and TRBJ2-7): EAGVAQSPRYKIIEKRQSVAFWCNPISGHATLYWYQQILGQGPKLLIQFQNNGVVDDSQLPKDRFSAERLKGVDSTLKIQPAKLEDSAVYLCASSVGHDYEQYFGPGTRLTVT.

The rearrangement uses TRBV9 and TRBJ1-2; TCRdb selects TRBD1, and the lack of DNA leaves this call unchecked. The CDR3 consists of 17 residues. Per the germline V gene, CDR1 is SGDLS and CDR2 is YYNGEE. This CDR3 is CASSGSGGEVPNYGYTF.

This sequence joins TRBV20-1 and TRBJ2-7; with no DNA, the TCRdb D assignment of TRBD1 cannot be verified. Germline CDR1 is DFQATT and CDR2 is SNEGSKA (reference sequence). The CDR3 is 13 amino acids. CDR3 sequence reads: CSALANWGDEQYF.

V is TRBV11-2 and J is TRBJ2-5; TCRdb selects TRBD1, and the lack of DNA leaves this call unchecked. This CDR3 has 16 residues. Looked up from germline, CDR1 is SGHAT and CDR2 is FQNNGV. CDR3 amino acids: CASSLGQGVLWETQYF.

The chain has TRBV6-5 and TRBJ2-1; TCRdb proposes TRBD2, but this gene call is untestable without DNA. Per the germline V gene, CDR1 is MNHEY and CDR2 is SVGAGI. The CDR3 is 15 amino acids. This CDR3 is CASRLTSGAYNEQFF.

CDR3 residues: CASSGPSGNPDTQYF. The chain uses TRBV2 and TRBJ2-3; TCRdb's assignment of TRBD2 cannot be checked, as there is no DNA. CDR1 and CDR2 (germline): SNHLY, FYNNEI. The CDR3 has 15 amino acids.

V usage is TRBV7-8 and J usage is TRBJ2-1; with no DNA, the TCRdb D assignment of TRBD2 cannot be verified. Germline CDR1 and CDR2: SGHVS and FQNEAQ. The CDR3 covers 16 residues. Here the CDR3 reads CASSVLLAGEYNEQFF.

This clonotype shows up as medium-sized by frequency. The chain uses TRBV27 and TRBJ2-1; no DNA is available, so the TRBD2 call from TCRdb remains unchecked. Germline V CDR1 and CDR2: MNHEY, SMNVEV (reference sequence). The CDR3 consists of 13 residues. The CDR3 loop is CASTPSGYNEQFF.

The chain employs TRBV15 and TRBJ1-1. CDR1 LNHNV and CDR2 YYDKDF come from the germline V gene (reference sequence). This CDR3 is built from 15 residues. The CDR3 here is CATSNSRGGVTEAFF.

Considering frequency, this clonotype is medium-sized. The J gene is TRBJ1-4, the V gene TRBV5-1. CDR1 and CDR2 (germline): SGHRS, YFSETQ. CDR3 size: 14 residues. CDR3 residues: CASSQDATNEKLFF.

This clonotype is deemed medium-sized by its frequency. This chain connects TRBV21-1 to TRBJ1-2; TCRdb's D call, TRBD1, is unchecked because there is no DNA. TRBV21-1 is a recognized pseudogene. The CDR3 spans 14 residues. The CDR3 is CASSTGQEGYGYTF.

The chain has TRBV13 and TRBJ2-1; TCRdb designates TRBD2, a call that cannot be tested without DNA. Germline loops: CDR1 PRHDT, CDR2 FYEKMQ (reference sequence). CDR3 length equals 17 residues. CDR3: CASSSPGTSGLYNEQFF.

This chain links TRBV19 with TRBJ2-1; the D gene TCRdb calls, TRBD1, cannot be checked with no DNA. The CDR3 has 15 residues. Germline-derived CDR1 and CDR2 are LNHDA and SQIVND (reference sequence). The CDR3: CASSVGQVSYNEQFF.

The CDR3 region is CASSEDSREVYEQYF. V and J are TRBV2 and TRBJ2-7; the TRBD2 assignment by TCRdb is unverifiable without DNA. The CDR3 runs 15 residues. Germline loops: CDR1 SNHLY, CDR2 FYNNEI.